The entry that follows covers one T cell receptor beta chain sequence. The data were obtained in a study of cytomegalovirus exposure and HLA in healthy donors. This PCR relied on a set of 60 Vbeta primers and 13 Jbeta primers. Generated by immunoSEQ multiplex PCR, the TCRdb table keeps only in-frame clones and is missing some. The table has approximately 220,000 clones, roughly 79% seen once. This CDR3 has 15 residues. The V gene lost 1 base and the J gene lost 4 bases, with 14 bases spanning the gap. From germline, CDR1 is LGHNA and CDR2 YSLEER. The sequence was obtained from a man aged 18 to 29 in good health and CMV-seronegative. The material sequenced was PBMCs. The chain employs TRBV4-3 and TRBJ2-7; the D gene is possibly TRBD2 (5 bases). CDR3 protein: CASSQGSGITYEQYF. CDR3 nucleotide sequence: TGCGCCAGCAGCCAAGGGTCGGGAATTACGTACGAGCAGTACTTC.